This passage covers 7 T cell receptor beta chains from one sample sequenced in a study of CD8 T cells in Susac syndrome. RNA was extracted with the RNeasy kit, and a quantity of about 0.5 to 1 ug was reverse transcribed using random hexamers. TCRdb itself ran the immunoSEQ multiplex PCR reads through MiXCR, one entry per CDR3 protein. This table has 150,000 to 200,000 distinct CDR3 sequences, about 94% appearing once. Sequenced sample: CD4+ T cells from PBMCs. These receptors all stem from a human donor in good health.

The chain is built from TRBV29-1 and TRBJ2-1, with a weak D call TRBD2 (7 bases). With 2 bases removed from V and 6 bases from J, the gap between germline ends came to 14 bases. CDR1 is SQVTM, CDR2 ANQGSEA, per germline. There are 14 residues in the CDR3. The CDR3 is CSVETPGGFNEQFF. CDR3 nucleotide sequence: TGCAGCGTTGAAACCCCGGGGGGCTTCAATGAGCAGTTCTTC.

For the CDR3, the DNA is TGTGCCAGTGGTGAGGTTAACTATGGCTACACCTTC. This gives the protein CASGEVNYGYTF. The chain links TRBV19 to TRBJ1-2; D ambiguous. The CDR3 runs to 12 residues. Germline V gene lookup returns CDR1 LNHDA and CDR2 SQIVND (reference sequence). V was shortened by 8 bases and J by 1 base, with 8 bases between the two germline ends.

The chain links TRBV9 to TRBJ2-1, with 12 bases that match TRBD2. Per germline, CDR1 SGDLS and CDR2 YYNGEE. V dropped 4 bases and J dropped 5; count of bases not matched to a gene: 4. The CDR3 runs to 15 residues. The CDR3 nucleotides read TGTGCCAGCAGCTCCCGACTAGCGGGGGACAATGAGCAGTTCTTC. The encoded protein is CASSSRLAGDNEQFF.

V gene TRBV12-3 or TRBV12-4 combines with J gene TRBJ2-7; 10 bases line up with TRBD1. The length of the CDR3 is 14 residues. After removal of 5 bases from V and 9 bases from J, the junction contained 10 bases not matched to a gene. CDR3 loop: CASSPGQGPLGQYF. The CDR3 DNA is TGTGCCAGCAGTCCGGGACAGGGGCCTTTGGGGCAGTACTTC.

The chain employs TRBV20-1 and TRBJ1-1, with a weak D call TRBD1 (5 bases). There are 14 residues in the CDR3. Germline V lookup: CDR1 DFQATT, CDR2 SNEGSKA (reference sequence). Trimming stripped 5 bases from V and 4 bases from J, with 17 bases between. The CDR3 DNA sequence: TGCAGTGCTTCGGCCAGGGTAGGATTCACTGAAGCTTTCTTT. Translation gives CSASARVGFTEAFF.

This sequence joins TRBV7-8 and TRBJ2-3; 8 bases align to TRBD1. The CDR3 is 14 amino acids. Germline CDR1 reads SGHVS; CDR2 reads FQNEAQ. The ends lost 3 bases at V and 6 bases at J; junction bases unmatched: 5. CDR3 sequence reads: CASSFTGGRDTQYF. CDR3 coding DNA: TGTGCCAGCAGCTTCACAGGGGGTAGGGATACGCAGTATTTT.

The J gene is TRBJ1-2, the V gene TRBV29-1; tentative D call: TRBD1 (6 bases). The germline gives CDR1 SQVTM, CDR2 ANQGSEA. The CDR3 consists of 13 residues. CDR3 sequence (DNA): TGCAGTGGAGGGTCTCGGGGGGGCGGCGGCTACACCTTC. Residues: CSGGSRGGGGYTF.